Listed here are 21 T cell receptor beta chains from one sample, sequenced in a study of response to subunit inactivated influenza vaccine. TCRdb itself ran the RT-PCR reads through MiXCR, one entry per CDR3 protein. The data hold 400,000 to 650,000 distinct CDR3 sequences, with more than 7% observed a single time. The sample consisted of PBMCs from blood, taken around 25 months after vaccination. The receptors shown here come from a man aged 50-75 years who received an inactivated influenza vaccine.

J is TRBJ1-5 and V is TRBV6-5, with TRBD1 matching over 8 bases. CDR1 and CDR2 from the germline V gene are MNHEY and SVGAGI. The CDR3 spans 17 residues. With 2 bases clipped from V and 3 bases from J, the junction kept 9 bases outside the gene matches. CDR3 loop: CASSYRGGQDPNQPQHF. CDR3 nucleotide sequence: TGTGCCAGCAGTTACCGAGGGGGACAGGATCCCAATCAGCCCCAGCATTTT.

This chain connects TRBV4-3 to TRBJ1-2; D is possibly TRBD1 (5 bases). The CDR3 length is 15 residues. The germline CDR1 and CDR2 sequences are LGHNA and YSLEER. V lost 0 bases and J 7 bases, leaving 15 bases between the germline ends. The CDR3 nucleotides are TGCGCCAGCAGCCAAGAAGCGAGGGGAACGTTTGGCTACACCTTC. Its protein product is CASSQEARGTFGYTF.

This clonotype was picked up a small number of times. The chain employs TRBV20-1 and TRBJ1-1; TRBD1 might be the D (5 bases). Germline V gene data show CDR1 as DFQATT and CDR2 as SNEGSKA (reference sequence). The CDR3 sequence is 14 residues long. V was pared by 2 bases and J by 0 bases, with 10 bases between. CDR3 amino acids: CSARRGAMNTEAFF. In DNA, the CDR3 is TGCAGTGCTAGAAGGGGTGCGATGAACACTGAAGCTTTCTTT.

The rearrangement links TRBV20-1 to TRBJ2-7, with 8 bases matching TRBD1. The ends lost 1 base at V and 2 bases at J; junction bases unmatched: 10. Germline CDR1 is DFQATT and CDR2 is SNEGSKA (reference sequence). The CDR3 is 16 residues long. The CDR3 sequence: CSARGARGQEAYEQYF. For the CDR3, the DNA is TGCAGTGCTAGAGGGGCGCGGGGACAGGAGGCCTACGAGCAGTACTTC.

The table lists this clonotype with many counts. V gene TRBV15 combines with J gene TRBJ2-2; 7 positions agree with TRBD2. V lost 2 bases to trimming and J lost 6 bases; unmatched junction nucleotides: 3. CDR1 and CDR2 (germline): LNHNV, YYDKDF (reference sequence). CDR3 length: 14 residues. For the CDR3, the DNA is TGTGCCACCAGCAGAATGGGGGGGGCCGGGGAGCTGTTTTTT. Translated: CATSRMGGAGELFF. Looking up the rest from reference TRBV15 and TRBJ2-2 gives the full variable domain: DAMVIQNPRYQVTQFGKPVTLSCSQTLNHNVMYWYQQKSSQAPKLLFHYYDKDFNNEADTPDNFQSRRPNTSFCFLDIRSPGLGDTAMYLCATSRMGGAGELFFGEGSRLTVL.

This sequence joins TRBV5-5 and TRBJ1-1; D not certain. Trimming left V 0 bases short and J 6 bases short, with 9 bases between. CDR3 length equals 13 residues. Germline CDR1 and CDR2: SGHKS and YYEKEE (reference sequence). The CDR3 sequence is CASSLVYGAEAFF. DNA of the CDR3: TGTGCCAGCAGCTTGGTATACGGGGCTGAAGCTTTCTTT.

This clonotype was observed a handful of times. This sequence joins TRBV10-3 and TRBJ1-5, with TRBD1 matching over 8 bases. Germline CDR1 ENHRY, CDR2 SYGVKD. This CDR3 region has 16 residues. V was clipped by 0 bases and J by 3 bases; unmatched bases: 4. CDR3 sequence reads: CAISESSRGPNQPQHF. The CDR3 DNA reads as TGTGCCATCAGTGAGTCGTCCAGGGGGCCCAATCAGCCCCAGCATTTT.

In the case of this clonotype: The junction shows a germline mismatch at one end, possibly a read error. The V call is TRBV12-3 or TRBV12-4, the J call TRBJ2-6; TRBD1 matches 8 bases. This CDR3 region has 20 residues. This chain's CDR3 is CASSLWRDRTRRSGANVLTF. DNA for the CDR3: TGTGCCAGCAGTTTATGGCGGGACAGGACCAGGCGCTCTGGGGCCAACGTTCTGACTTTC.

In its sample, this clonotype was seen a few times. The chain recombines TRBV18 with TRBJ2-3; 7 bases are shared with TRBD1. The ends lost 0 bases at V and 4 bases at J; junction bases unmatched: 7. The CDR3 spans 16 residues. Germline CDR1 is KGHSH and CDR2 is LQKENI. CDR3 sequence reads: CASSPPIGTAADTQYF. The CDR3 DNA follows: TGTGCCAGCTCACCACCGATAGGGACAGCGGCAGATACGCAGTATTTT.

Ten or more counts support this clonotype. The rearrangement links TRBV10-2 to TRBJ2-1, with 10 bases aligning to TRBD2. V shed 6 bases, J shed 4 bases, and the junction held 9 bases outside the gene matches. CDR3 length: 16 amino acids. The germline V gene encodes CDR1 WSHSY and CDR2 SAAADI. Here the CDR3 reads CASSGSGRASYNEQFF. The CDR3 DNA follows: TGCGCCAGCAGCGGGAGCGGGAGGGCCTCTTACAATGAGCAGTTCTTC.

This clonotype has more than one count but fewer than ten. This chain uses TRBV12-3 or TRBV12-4 with TRBJ1-5; D is ambiguous. This CDR3 contains 15 residues. V lost 6 bases and J lost 1, with 13 bases in between. The CDR3 here is CASSYAGGSNQPQHF. The CDR3 region has the DNA TGTGCCAGCAGCTACGCGGGAGGAAGCAATCAGCCCCAGCATTTT.

This clonotype appeared many times. The chain uses TRBV27 and TRBJ2-7; 10 bases align to TRBD1. Germline V CDR1 and CDR2: MNHEY, SMNVEV (reference sequence). J was trimmed by 3 bases and V by 6 bases; bases with no gene match: 8. The CDR3 totals 15 residues. Here the CDR3 DNA reads TGTGCCAGCAGCCTTCAGGGACAGGGGCACTACGAGCAGTACTTC. This codes for CASSLQGQGHYEQYF.

This clonotype was counted many times. The chain has TRBV29-1 and TRBJ1-2; tentative D call: TRBD1 (5 bases). CDR3 length: 13 amino acids. Germline V gene sequence: CDR1 SQVTM, CDR2 ANQGSEA. Trimming cost V 5 bases and J 8 bases, with 18 bases left between them. As DNA, the CDR3 is TGCAGCGTTTTGGGACTGGGCCCGGCGGGCTACACCTTC. Its protein is CSVLGLGPAGYTF.

This clonotype turned up a few times. The genes are TRBV29-1 and TRBJ2-1; no clear D. The CDR3 loop spans 11 amino acids. Trimming pared 4 bases from V and 7 bases from J, leaving 8 bases between. In germline, CDR1 is SQVTM, CDR2 ANQGSEA. The DNA for the CDR3 is TGCAGCGTTGGACACCAAAATGAGCAGTTCTTC. It translates to CSVGHQNEQFF.

V gene TRBV3-1 combines with J gene TRBJ1-2; possible D gene TRBD1, 5 bases. This CDR3 has 13 residues. The ends were cut back, 1 base at V and 8 bases at J, with 11 bases in the middle. Germline V gene sequence: CDR1 LGHDT, CDR2 YNNKEL (reference sequence). As DNA, the CDR3 is TGTGCCAGCAGCCAAGGCCTCGGGGACGGCTACACCTTC. Amino acids: CASSQGLGDGYTF.

In its sample, this clonotype was seen once. The chain recombines TRBV12-3 or TRBV12-4 with TRBJ2-6; 7 bases match TRBD1. J gave up 4 bases and V 6 bases, and 9 bases lay outside the gene matches. This CDR3 is built from 16 residues. The CDR3 here is CASSQDTGVGANVLTF. The CDR3 nucleotides are TGTGCCAGCAGCCAAGATACAGGGGTCGGGGCCAACGTCCTGACTTTC.

There are many counts of this clonotype. The V call is TRBV10-3, the J call TRBJ1-1, with D tentatively TRBD1 (5 bases). The CDR3 covers 13 residues. The germline V gene encodes CDR1 ENHRY and CDR2 SYGVKD. The V gene lost 10 bases and the J gene lost 3 bases, with 15 bases spanning the gap. The CDR3 DNA reads as TGTGCCACGGGGCGCGGGGGTGACACTGAAGCTTTCTTT. The encoded protein is CATGRGGDTEAFF.

This clonotype showed up many times. This chain connects TRBV5-1 to TRBJ2-7; 12 bases agree with TRBD1. CDR1 SGHRS and CDR2 YFSETQ come from the germline V gene. J lost 6 bases, V lost 1 base, and 5 bases had no gene match. The CDR3 is made up of 15 amino acids. The CDR3 loop reads CASSLKGQGASEQYF. The CDR3, as DNA: TGCGCCAGCAGCTTGAAGGGACAGGGGGCCTCCGAGCAGTACTTC.

This clonotype rates as medium-sized. The V call is TRBV12-3 or TRBV12-4, the J call TRBJ2-1; no clear D gene. CDR3 length equals 11 residues. The V end lost 6 bases, the J end lost 4 bases, and 4 bases lay between the germline ends. CDR3 DNA: TGTGCCAGCAGCTCGTACAATGAGCAGTTCTTC. Its translation is CASSSYNEQFF.

Many counts were recorded for this clonotype. The V gene is TRBV20-1, the J gene TRBJ2-4, with a weak D call TRBD2 (5 bases). Trimming stripped 5 bases from V and 3 bases from J, with 14 bases between. CDR3 length: 14 amino acids. CDR1 is DFQATT and CDR2 is SNEGSKA in the germline V gene (reference sequence). CDR3 nucleotides: TGCAGTGCTGAGAAGGACGGGGTCAAAAACATTCAGTACTTC. Amino acids: CSAEKDGVKNIQYF.

The rearrangement links TRBV6-1 to TRBJ1-1; D remains ambiguous. Germline V gene data show CDR1 as MNHNS and CDR2 as SASEGT. The CDR3 spans 13 residues. Trimming cost V 10 bases and J 1 base, with 13 bases left between them. The DNA for the CDR3 is TGTGCCACCCGTACCCAAGGGAACACTGAAGCTTTCTTT. This translates into CATRTQGNTEAFF.